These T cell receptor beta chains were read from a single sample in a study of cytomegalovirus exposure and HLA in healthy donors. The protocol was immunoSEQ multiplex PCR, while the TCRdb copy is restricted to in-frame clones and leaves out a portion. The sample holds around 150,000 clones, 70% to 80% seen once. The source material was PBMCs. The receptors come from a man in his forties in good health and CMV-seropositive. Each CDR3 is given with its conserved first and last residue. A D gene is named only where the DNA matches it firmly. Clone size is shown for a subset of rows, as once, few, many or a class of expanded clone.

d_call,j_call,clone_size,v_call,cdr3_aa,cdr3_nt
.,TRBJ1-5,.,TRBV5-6,CASSPWEDLGPQHF,TGTGCCAGCAGCCCCTGGGAGGATTTGGGGCCCCAGCATTTT
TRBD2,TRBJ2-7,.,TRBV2,CASSEGDPRLAGVSYEQYF,TGTGCCAGCAGTGAAGGGGACCCTCGACTAGCGGGAGTCTCCTACGAGCAGTACTTC
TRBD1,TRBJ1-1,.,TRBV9,CASSVTDRGREYTEAFF,TGTGCCAGCAGCGTTACGGACAGGGGGCGAGAGTACACTGAAGCTTTCTTT
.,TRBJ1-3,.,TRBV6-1,CASSDRGSPGNTIYF,TGTGCCAGCAGTGATAGGGGCAGCCCAGGAAACACCATATATTTT
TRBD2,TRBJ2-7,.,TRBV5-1,CASSPGTSGSHYEQYF,TGCGCCAGCAGCCCCGGGACTAGCGGGAGTCATTACGAGCAGTACTTC
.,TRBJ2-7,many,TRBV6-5,CASSTVLFSYEQYF,TGTGCCAGCAGTACCGTCCTATTCTCCTACGAGCAGTACTTC
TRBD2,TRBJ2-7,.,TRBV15,CATSRGGTSGTLEQYF,TGTGCCACCAGCAGAGGGGGGACTAGCGGGACCCTCGAGCAGTACTTC
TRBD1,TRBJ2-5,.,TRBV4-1,CASSQVPGTGGTDQETQYF,TGCGCCAGCAGCCAAGTCCCCGGGACAGGGGGGACCGATCAAGAGACCCAGTACTTC
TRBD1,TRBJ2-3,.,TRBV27,CASSRATGGDTQYF,TGTGCCAGCAGTCGGGCGACAGGGGGAGATACGCAGTATTTT
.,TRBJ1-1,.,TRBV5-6,CASSPGTPFTNTEAFF,TGTGCCAGCAGCCCGGGGACACCCTTTACTAACACTGAAGCTTTCTTT
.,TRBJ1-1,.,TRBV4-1,CASSLSAGQLEASF,TGCGCCAGCAGCCTATCAGCCGGACAGCTGGAAGCTTCCTTT
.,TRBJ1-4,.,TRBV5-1,CASHEGPSSEKLFF,TGCGCCAGCCACGAGGGTCCTTCGAGTGAAAAACTGTTTTTT
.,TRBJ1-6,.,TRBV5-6,CASSLGGGGNSPLHF,TGTGCCAGCAGCTTGGGGGGGGGTGGTAATTCACCCCTCCACTTT
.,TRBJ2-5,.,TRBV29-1,CSVGGGRGVQETQYF,TGCAGCGTTGGGGGTGGCAGGGGGGTCCAAGAGACCCAGTACTTC